This is a list of T cell receptor beta chains from one sample in a study of blood T cell repertoires in COVID-19. TCRdb keeps only in-frame clones here, not all; method: immunoSEQ multiplex PCR. The data show 150,000 to 200,000 clones, 70% to 90% seen once. Sequences were obtained from peripheral blood. These receptors originate from a man in his 70s with active or convalescent COVID-19. The CDR3 runs from the conserved cysteine through the conserved F or W. D genes are given only for firm matches. Clone size appears in some rows only: once, few, many, or a class for an expanded clone.

v_call	cdr3_length	j_call	d_call	clone_size	cdr3_nt	cdr3_aa
TRBV30	13	TRBJ1-5	TRBD1	.	TGTGCCTGGACAGGGGGTTTGGATCAGCCCCAGCATTTT	CAWTGGLDQPQHF
TRBV5-4	15	TRBJ1-1	TRBD1	once	TGTGCCAGCAGCGCCCCGGGACAGATGAACACTGAAGCTTTCTTT	CASSAPGQMNTEAFF
TRBV6-1	13	TRBJ1-1	.	.	TGTGCCAGCAGTGACCACGGGGGGACTGAAGCTTTCTTT	CASSDHGGTEAFF
TRBV14	13	TRBJ1-2	.	.	TGTGCCAGCAGCGAGGTCGGGAACTATGGCTACACCTTC	CASSEVGNYGYTF
TRBV18	13	TRBJ1-5	TRBD1	.	TGTGCCAGCTCACTACAGGGGCCTCAGCCCCAGCATTTT	CASSLQGPQPQHF
TRBV28	15	TRBJ1-4	.	.	TGTGCCAGCAGTCAAGAGCCCCTTACTAATGAAAAACTGTTTTTT	CASSQEPLTNEKLFF
TRBV27	15	TRBJ2-1	.	.	TGTGCCAGCAGTTTAGCTGGAGGGCCCTACAATGAGCAGTTCTTC	CASSLAGGPYNEQFF
TRBV7-9	14	TRBJ1-5	.	.	TGTGCCAGCAGCCCCACAGGGAGCAATCAGCCCCAGCATTTT	CASSPTGSNQPQHF
TRBV28	14	TRBJ2-7	TRBD2	.	TGTGCCAGCAGCCCGGGACTAGGGCCCTACGAGCAGTACTTC	CASSPGLGPYEQYF
TRBV3-1/TRBV3-2	15	TRBJ1-3	.	.	TGTGCCAGCAGCCAATTGGGCCGAGCTGGAAACACCATATATTTT	CASSQLGRAGNTIYF
TRBV29-1	15	TRBJ2-5	.	.	TGCAGCGTTGAAGATCCTCGGGGGTACCAAGAGACCCAGTACTTC	CSVEDPRGYQETQYF
TRBV24-1	15	TRBJ1-5	.	.	TGTGCCACCAGTGGCGCACGGAGCGCATATCAGCCCCAGCATTTT	CATSGARSAYQPQHF
TRBV6-1	14	TRBJ1-1	TRBD1	once	TGTGCCAGCAGTGAGAACAGGGGCAGGACTGAAGCTTTCTTT	CASSENRGRTEAFF
TRBV3-1/TRBV3-2	17	TRBJ1-3	.	.	TGTGCCAGCAGCCAAGGGAGGGCTGGCTTCTCTGGAAACACCATATATTTT	CASSQGRAGFSGNTIYF
TRBV27	12	TRBJ2-7	TRBD1	.	TGTGCCAGCAGGGGGACAGGGGGTGAGCAGTACTTC	CASRGTGGEQYF
TRBV6-6	14	TRBJ2-3	.	.	TGTGCCAGCAGTCCCGGACTACCCACAGATACGCAGTATTTT	CASSPGLPTDTQYF
TRBV7-2	15	TRBJ1-4	.	few	TGTGCCAGCAGCTTAGTCCAGGCAACTAATGAAAAACTGTTTTTT	CASSLVQATNEKLFF
TRBV11-2	12	TRBJ2-7	.	.	TGTGCCAGCAGGCCGCCGGGCTACGAGCAGTACTTC	CASRPPGYEQYF
TRBV13	15	TRBJ2-7	TRBD2	.	TGTGCCAGCAGCTTAGTACTAGCGGGGGCCTACGAGCAGTACTTC	CASSLVLAGAYEQYF
TRBV28	15	TRBJ1-5	.	once	TGTGCCAGCCACTTAACCGCGACAGGAGGTCAGCCCCAGCATTTT	CASHLTATGGQPQHF
TRBV6-5	16	TRBJ1-2	.	.	TGTGCCAGCAGTTACTCGACAGCAGGGCCCCCCTATGGCTACACCTTC	CASSYSTAGPPYGYTF
TRBV20-1	15	TRBJ2-5	TRBD2	.	TGCAGTGCTAGTTCACTAGCGGGGGACCAAGAGACCCAGTACTTC	CSASSLAGDQETQYF
TRBV9	16	TRBJ2-7	TRBD1	.	TGTGCCAGCAGCGTGGACAGGGACAGGGGGATTTACGAGCAGTACTTC	CASSVDRDRGIYEQYF
TRBV7-9	15	TRBJ1-6	.	few	TGTGCCAGCAGCAAGGGACACTCCTATAATTCACCCCTCCACTTT	CASSKGHSYNSPLHF
TRBV5-4	16	TRBJ2-1	.	.	TGTGCCAGCAGCTTACCACTGGGGGCTATATCAAATGAGCAGTTCTTC	CASSLPLGAISNEQFF
TRBV30	11	TRBJ2-7	.	.	TGTGCCTGGACAGGGGCCTACGAGCAGTACTTC	CAWTGAYEQYF
TRBV3-1/TRBV3-2	15	TRBJ1-4	.	.	TGTGCCAGCAGCCAAGTTACGTCTAATAATGAAAAACTGTTTTTT	CASSQVTSNNEKLFF
TRBV12-3/TRBV12-4	12	TRBJ2-7	.	few	TGTGCCAGCAGAGCTAGCAGCTACGAGCAGTACTTC	CASRASSYEQYF
TRBV21-1	19	TRBJ2-7	.	.	TGTGCCAGCAGCCCCTGGACAGCGGGAGTGAGAAACAGGTCCTACGAGCAGTACTTC	CASSPWTAGVRNRSYEQYF
TRBV4-3	16	TRBJ2-1	TRBD2	.	TGCGCCAGCAGCCAAGAGCTAGCGGGAGGGCTTGGTGAGCAGTTCTTC	CASSQELAGGLGEQFF
TRBV28	15	TRBJ2-3	.	.	TGTGCCAGCAGTTTGGGCCCGACAACTACAGATACGCAGTATTTT	CASSLGPTTTDTQYF
TRBV14	15	TRBJ1-2	TRBD1	.	TGTGCCAGCAGCCAGCGGACAGGCCGATTTATGGGCTACACCTTC	CASSQRTGRFMGYTF
TRBV10-3	11	TRBJ2-7	.	.	TGTGCCATCAGTGAGCGGTACGAGCAGTACTTC	CAISERYEQYF
TRBV12-3/TRBV12-4	13	TRBJ1-3	.	.	TGTGCCAGCAGTCCGAGCGGCGGAAACACCATATATTTT	CASSPSGGNTIYF
TRBV5-6	17	TRBJ2-1	TRBD2	once	TGTGCCAGCAGCTTGGCCACTAGCGGGAGAAGAATCAATGAGCAGTTCTTC	CASSLATSGRRINEQFF
TRBV28	12	TRBJ1-4	.	.	TGTGCCAGCAGCCTAAACAGTGAAAAACTGTTTTTT	CASSLNSEKLFF
TRBV10-1	13	TRBJ2-5	.	.	TGCGCCAGCAGCGACGACGGGACATCGACCCAGTACTTC	CASSDDGTSTQYF
TRBV2	16	TRBJ1-4	.	.	TGTGCCAGCAGTGACCAGGGAAGGGGGTTTAATGAAAAACTGTTTTTT	CASSDQGRGFNEKLFF
TRBV11-2	18	TRBJ2-4	TRBD2	few	TGTGCCAGCAGCTTTAGAAGGGGGTTAGCGGGAACCAGAAACATTCAGTACTTC	CASSFRRGLAGTRNIQYF
TRBV6-6	14	TRBJ2-3	.	.	TGTGCCAGCAGACGGAGTGCTAGCACAGATACGCAGTATTTT	CASRRSASTDTQYF
TRBV4-1	14	TRBJ1-2	TRBD1	many	TGCGCCAGCAGCCTGAGAGGGACAGGGTTTGGCTACACCTTC	CASSLRGTGFGYTF
TRBV19	13	TRBJ2-3	.	.	TGTGCCAGTAGTCTGAGAGGACTAGATACGCAGTATTTT	CASSLRGLDTQYF
TRBV28	17	TRBJ2-1	TRBD2	.	TGTGCCAGCAGTTTATCGGGACTAGCGGGGAACTACAATGAGCAGTTCTTC	CASSLSGLAGNYNEQFF
TRBV28	15	TRBJ1-1	.	.	TGTGCCAGCAGTTTATACCCCTCCGGGAACACTGAAGCTTTCTTT	CASSLYPSGNTEAFF
TRBV5-1	13	TRBJ1-2	TRBD1	.	TGCGCCAGCAGCTCGACAGGGGCGAACGGCTACACCTTC	CASSSTGANGYTF